The entry below gives a single T cell receptor (beta chain) sequence along with its context. The protocol was immunoSEQ multiplex PCR, while the TCRdb copy is restricted to in-frame clones and leaves out a portion. The sample contains around 2,100,000 clones, approximately 94% of which appear only once. Naive CD8 cells lacked CD45RO and underwent positive selection for CCR7, leaving out terminally differentiated effector memory CD45RA+ cells. This sample was taken from a study of shared clonotypes between healthy human individuals. V was cut by 0 bases and J by 1 base, with 6 bases left in between. The germline CDR1 and CDR2 sequences are WSHSY and SAAADI. This CDR3 contains 14 residues.

Sequencing was carried out using naive CD8+ T cells sorted from blood. The clonotype comes from a man aged 18 to 29 in good health. This chain connects TRBV10-2 to TRBJ1-1; D gene unclear. CDR3 sequence reads: CASSESMRNTEAFF. CDR3 in DNA: TGCGCCAGCAGTGAGTCGATGCGGAACACTGAAGCTTTCTTT.